Shown below are 20 T cell receptor beta chains from a single sample sequenced in a study of T cells in Graves' hyperthyroidism and ophthalmopathy. Amplification targeted TCR beta CDR3 regions from RNA transcripts. With the HTBI primer set, the TCR CDR3 went through a first round of RT-PCR. MiXCR, applied by TCRdb to the multiplex PCR reads, yields one record per CDR3 protein. The data contain about 420,000 distinct CDR3 sequences, approximately 14% of them singletons. Sequenced material: blood. All receptors come from a woman under 30 with Graves' hyperthyroidism.

CDR3 DNA: TGCGCCAGCAGCCAAGGTGGAATGGGACTACTCTACAATGAGCAGTTCTTC. Translation gives CASSQGGMGLLYNEQFF. The chain combines TRBV4-3 with TRBJ2-1, with 7 bases that match TRBD2. Germline V gene sequence: CDR1 LGHNA, CDR2 YSLEER. With V trimmed by 1 base and J by 3 bases, 9 bases remained unmatched. The CDR3 totals 17 residues.

This clonotype was recorded at least ten times. V usage is TRBV4-1 and J usage is TRBJ2-3; tentative D call: TRBD1 (7 bases). Trimming stripped 1 base from V and 4 bases from J, with 15 bases between. Germline values: CDR1 MGHRA, CDR2 YSYEKL. The CDR3 covers 16 residues. CDR3 bases: TGCGCCAGCAGCCAAGTTCCCTCCAGGGGGGCAGATACGCAGTATTTT. Protein sequence: CASSQVPSRGADTQYF.

The CDR3 sequence is CSAGTVVSQETQYF. CDR3 coding DNA: TGCAGCGCTGGGACAGTTGTTAGCCAAGAGACCCAGTACTTC. This chain links TRBV29-1 with TRBJ2-5; 7 nucleotides agree with TRBD1. The CDR3 extends over 14 amino acids. Germline lookup yields CDR1 SQVTM and CDR2 ANQGSEA. Trimming removed 7 bases from V and 1 base from J; junction bases left unmatched: 9.

V and J are TRBV18 and TRBJ2-3; no reliable D call. V shed 2 bases and J shed 6 bases, with 18 bases lying between them. Germline V gene lookup returns CDR1 KGHSH and CDR2 LQKENI. The CDR3 consists of 16 residues. In DNA form, the CDR3 reads TGTGCCAGCTCACCATATTATATCTCTGTGAGGGATACGCAGTATTTT. Its protein product is CASSPYYISVRDTQYF.

The chain links TRBV5-1 to TRBJ1-4; D possibly corresponds to TRBD1 (6 bases). With 1 base removed from V and 10 bases from J, the gap between germline ends came to 11 bases. Per germline, CDR1 SGHRS and CDR2 YFSETQ. The CDR3 runs 13 residues. DNA of the CDR3: TGCGCCAGCAGCTTGAACAGGGAGGCAAAACTGTTTTTT. It specifies CASSLNREAKLFF.

This clonotype showed up many times. This rearrangement joins TRBV12-3 or TRBV12-4 to TRBJ2-1, with D maybe TRBD2 (7 bases). Trimming pared 6 bases from V and 8 bases from J, leaving 14 bases between. This CDR3 is built from 13 residues. The CDR3 sequence: CASRGEGVYEQFF. CDR3 sequence (DNA): TGTGCCAGCAGGGGGGAGGGGGTCTATGAGCAGTTCTTC.

A single count supports this clonotype. The chain has TRBV4-3 and TRBJ2-7, with 8 bases lining up with TRBD2. This CDR3 has 16 amino acids. V was clipped by 0 bases and J by 1 base; unmatched bases: 5. Germline loops: CDR1 LGHNA, CDR2 YSLEER. CDR3 sequence: CASSQDRGTSSYEQYF. For the CDR3, the DNA is TGCGCCAGCAGCCAAGATAGAGGGACTAGTTCCTACGAGCAGTACTTC.

The CDR3 loop is CAIREAGAARTGELFF. CDR3 DNA sequence: TGTGCCATTCGGGAAGCGGGAGCCGCGCGGACCGGGGAGCTGTTTTTT. V usage is TRBV28 and J usage is TRBJ2-2; 8 nucleotides line up with TRBD2. The germline CDR1 and CDR2 sequences are MDHEN and SYDVKM. Trimming at V came to 10 bases and at J to 5 bases, leaving 15 bases not matched to a gene. The CDR3 has 16 amino acids.

This clonotype has a count of ten or more. This chain uses TRBV9 with TRBJ2-1; 13 bases fit TRBD2. Germline V gene lookup returns CDR1 SGDLS and CDR2 YYNGEE. With 4 bases clipped from V and 5 bases from J, the junction kept 9 bases outside the gene matches. CDR3 length: 17 amino acids. CDR3 amino acids: CASSLGLAGVRDNEQFF. For the CDR3, the DNA is TGTGCCAGCAGCCTTGGACTAGCGGGAGTCCGGGACAATGAGCAGTTCTTC.

This clonotype was observed at least ten times. This rearrangement joins TRBV28 to TRBJ2-7; perhaps TRBD1 as D (6 bases). CDR1 and CDR2 (germline): MDHEN, SYDVKM. This CDR3 comprises 12 residues. V was pared by 4 bases and J by 5 bases, with 9 bases between. CDR3 sequence: CASSYRDNEQYF. The CDR3 nucleotides are TGTGCCAGCAGTTACAGGGACAACGAGCAGTACTTC.

This clonotype was detected only a few times. CDR3 coding DNA: TGTGCCAGCAGTTTATCCGGCAGCCCTGGAAACACCATATATTTT. This translates into CASSLSGSPGNTIYF. The chain has TRBV28 and TRBJ1-3; no firm D call. The CDR3 consists of 15 residues. CDR1 and CDR2 (germline): MDHEN, SYDVKM. V dropped 1 base and J dropped 2 bases, with 9 bases sitting between them.

On this clonotype itself: A single base separates this from a much larger clone, so it may be a read error. The chain employs TRBV6-5 and TRBJ2-7, with a weak D call TRBD2 (5 bases). Near its end, the DNA agrees better with TRBJ2-1, so the J call may be wrong. CDR3 length equals 14 residues. From germline, CDR1 is MNHEY and CDR2 SVGAGI. CDR3 amino acids: CASSSRGPAYEQFF. CDR3 bases: TGTGCCAGCAGCTCTCGGGGTCCAGCCTACGAGCAGTTCTTC.

The rearrangement uses TRBV20-1 and TRBJ2-7; 14 bases are a match to TRBD2. Germline CDR1 reads DFQATT; CDR2 reads SNEGSKA (reference sequence). CDR3 size: 16 residues. The junction had 6 bases not matched to a gene; V was cut back by 3 bases and J by 2 bases. For the CDR3, the DNA is TGCAGTGCTAGGGGACTAGCGGGAGTTGGAGCCTACGAGCAGTACTTC. It is translated as CSARGLAGVGAYEQYF.

V gene TRBV20-1 combines with J gene TRBJ2-1; maybe TRBD2 (5 bases). The CDR3 has 15 amino acids. The germline V and J ends were trimmed by 0 bases and 0 bases, with 9 bases remaining between them. Looked up from germline, CDR1 is DFQATT and CDR2 is SNEGSKA (reference sequence). The chain's CDR3 is CSARDQRNSYNEQFF. CDR3 nucleotides: TGCAGTGCTAGAGATCAGCGGAACTCCTACAATGAGCAGTTCTTC.

At least ten counts were recorded for this clonotype. The V gene is TRBV5-1, the J gene TRBJ2-2; either TRBD1 or TRBD2 may fit D (6 bases each). CDR3 length: 16 amino acids. V was clipped by 7 bases and J by 8 bases, with 24 bases between them. Germline loops: CDR1 SGHRS, CDR2 YFSETQ. CDR3 DNA sequence: TGCGCCAGCGGGGGCGAGGCGGGATACGGCGCAGGGGAGCTGTTTTTT. Translated, it gives CASGGEAGYGAGELFF.

This clonotype has ten or more counts. V usage is TRBV7-8 and J usage is TRBJ2-3, with 7 bases aligning to TRBD1. Germline values: CDR1 SGHVS, CDR2 FQNEAQ. This CDR3 is 17 amino acids long. V trimming: 1 base; J trimming: 1 base; junction bases outside the gene matches: 8. CDR3 sequence: CASSLGNRGSGTDTQYF. CDR3 coding DNA: TGTGCCAGCAGCTTAGGGAACAGGGGAAGTGGCACAGATACGCAGTATTTT.

This clonotype was seen ten or more times. CDR3 loop: CASSPRSSQETQYF. CDR3 DNA sequence: TGTGCCAGCTCACCAAGGTCTAGCCAAGAGACCCAGTACTTC. This sequence joins TRBV18 and TRBJ2-5; D call uncertain. Germline V CDR1 and CDR2: KGHSH, LQKENI. The length of the CDR3 is 14 residues. V was shortened by 2 bases and J by 1 base, with 8 bases between the two germline ends. Full variable domain (outside the CDR3, taken from reference TRBV18 and TRBJ2-5): NAGVMQNPRHLVRRRGQEARLRCSPMKGHSHVYWYRQLPEEGLKFMVYLQKENIIDESGMPKERFSAEFPKEGPSILRIQQVVRGDSAAYFCASSPRSSQETQYFGPGTRLLVL.

For this clonotype: This sequence may be a read error, since a much larger clone differs from it by one base. The chain joins TRBV20-1 to TRBJ2-1, with D perhaps matching TRBD1 or TRBD2 (6 bases each). V shed 5 bases and J shed 7 bases, with 21 bases lying between them. Germline CDR1 is DFQATT and CDR2 is SNEGSKA (reference sequence). This CDR3 spans 15 amino acids. The CDR3 loop reads CSAPFPGGTGNEQFF. The CDR3 DNA reads TGCAGTGCTCCCTTTCCCGGGGGCACAGGGAATGAGCAGTTCTTC.

This clonotype was detected many times. The rearrangement links TRBV28 to TRBJ2-5; 13 nucleotides line up with TRBD2. V lost 3 bases and J lost 4; bases outside the gene matches: 5. The CDR3 loop spans 16 amino acids. CDR1 is MDHEN, CDR2 SYDVKM, per germline. The CDR3, as DNA: TGTGCCAGCAGTTTTTGGAGACTAGCGGGAGGAGAGACCCAGTACTTC. It specifies CASSFWRLAGGETQYF.

This clonotype was detected a few times. The chain joins TRBV10-1 to TRBJ1-6; TRBD1 is a possible D gene (6 bases). This CDR3 comprises 16 residues. Trimming cost V 6 bases and J 5 bases, with 17 bases left between them. Germline values: CDR1 WNHNN, CDR2 SYGVQD (reference sequence). The CDR3 DNA reads TGCGCCAGCAGCCCCGGCGTAGGGGGAAATAATTCACCCCTCCACTTT. Its translation: CASSPGVGGNNSPLHF.